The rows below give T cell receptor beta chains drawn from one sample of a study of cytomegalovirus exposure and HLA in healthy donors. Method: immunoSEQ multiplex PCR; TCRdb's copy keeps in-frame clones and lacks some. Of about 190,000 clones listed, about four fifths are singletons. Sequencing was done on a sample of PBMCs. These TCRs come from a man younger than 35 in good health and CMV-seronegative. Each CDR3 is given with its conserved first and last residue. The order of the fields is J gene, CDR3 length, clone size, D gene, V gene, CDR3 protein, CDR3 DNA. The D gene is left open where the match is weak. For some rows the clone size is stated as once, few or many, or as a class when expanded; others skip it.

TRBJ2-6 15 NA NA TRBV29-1 CSVQRPEAGANVLTF TGCAGCGTTCAAAGGCCGGAGGCTGGGGCCAACGTCCTGACTTTC
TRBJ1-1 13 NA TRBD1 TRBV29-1 CSVGQALNTEAFF TGCAGCGTGGGACAGGCGTTGAACACTGAAGCTTTCTTT
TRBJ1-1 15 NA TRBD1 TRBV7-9 CASSPRTGTNTEAFF TGTGCCAGCAGCCCGCGGACAGGGACGAACACTGAAGCTTTCTTT
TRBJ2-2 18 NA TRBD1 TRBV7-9 CASSSPRGQGGNTGELFF TGTGCCAGCAGCTCTCCTAGAGGACAGGGTGGGAACACCGGGGAGCTGTTTTTT
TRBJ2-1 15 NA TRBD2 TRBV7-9 CASSQTGLEGPEQFF TGTGCCAGCAGCCAGACGGGACTAGAGGGTCCTGAGCAGTTCTTC
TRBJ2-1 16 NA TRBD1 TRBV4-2 CASSLQGQGIYNEQFF TGTGCCAGCAGCCTACAAGGACAGGGGATATACAATGAGCAGTTCTTC
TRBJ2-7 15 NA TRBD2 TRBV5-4 CASSFSSGRGYEQYF TGTGCCAGCAGCTTTTCTAGCGGGAGAGGCTACGAGCAGTACTTC
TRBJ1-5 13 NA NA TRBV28 CASSTGLQGPQHF TGTGCCAGCAGTACAGGGCTCCAGGGGCCCCAGCATTTT
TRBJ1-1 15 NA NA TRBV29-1 CSVGGPNRVTTEAFF TGCAGCGTTGGCGGCCCAAACAGGGTAACCACTGAAGCTTTCTTT
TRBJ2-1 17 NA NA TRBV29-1 CSVPSPTFGGVQWEQFF TGCAGCGTTCCCTCCCCAACCTTTGGCGGCGTACAATGGGAGCAGTTCTTC
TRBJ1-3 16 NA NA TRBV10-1 CASSAGLAFSGNTIYF TGCGCCAGCAGTGCCGGACTGGCATTCTCTGGAAACACCATATATTTT
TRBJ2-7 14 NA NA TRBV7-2 CASSGGDGTYEQYF TGTGCCAGCAGCGGAGGGGACGGCACTTACGAGCAGTACTTC
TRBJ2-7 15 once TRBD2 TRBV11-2 CASSLGAGVNYEQYF TGTGCCAGCAGCTTAGGGGCGGGAGTGAACTACGAGCAGTACTTC
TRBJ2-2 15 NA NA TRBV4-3 CASSQGTSNTGELFF TGCGCCAGCAGCCAAGGTACATCGAACACCGGGGAGCTGTTTTTT
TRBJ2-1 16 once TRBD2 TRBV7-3 CASSPMLAGGYNEQFF TGTGCCAGCAGCCCTATGCTAGCGGGAGGGTATAATGAGCAGTTCTTC
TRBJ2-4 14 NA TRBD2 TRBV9 CASSAGLDKNIQYF TGTGCCAGCAGCGCGGGACTAGACAAAAACATTCAGTACTTC
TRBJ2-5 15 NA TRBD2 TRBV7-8 CASSLYGGTQETQYF TGTGCCAGCAGCTTATACGGGGGGACCCAAGAGACCCAGTACTTC
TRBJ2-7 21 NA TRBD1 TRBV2 CASSVETGTGGTLSSPGEQYF TGTGCCAGCAGCGTGGAAACCGGGACAGGGGGTACCCTGAGCTCCCCCGGCGAGCAGTACTTC
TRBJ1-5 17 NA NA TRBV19 CASSIPRGSGGNQPQHF TGTGCCAGTAGTATACCCAGAGGGTCGGGAGGCAATCAGCCCCAGCATTTT
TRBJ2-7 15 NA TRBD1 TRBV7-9 CASSFYRGLPYEQYF TGTGCCAGCAGCTTCTACAGGGGTCTACCCTACGAGCAGTACTTC
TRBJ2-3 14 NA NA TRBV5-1 CASSLGGDTDTQYF TGCGCCAGCAGCTTGGGTGGAGACACAGATACGCAGTATTTT
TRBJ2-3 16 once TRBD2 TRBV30 CAGMTSGRLDTDTQYF TGTGCGGGAATGACTAGCGGGAGGCTCGACACAGATACGCAGTATTTT
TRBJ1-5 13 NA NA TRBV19 CASSMGAQQPQHF TGTGCCAGTAGTATGGGGGCACAGCAGCCCCAGCATTTT
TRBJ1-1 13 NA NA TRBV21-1 CASTGQGNTEAFF TGTGCCAGCACCGGACAGGGGAACACTGAAGCTTTCTTT
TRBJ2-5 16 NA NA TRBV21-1 CASSKAGQLSQETQYF TGTGCCAGCAGCAAAGCTGGACAGTTGAGCCAAGAGACCCAGTACTTC
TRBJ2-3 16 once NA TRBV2 CASNPYGAGGGGTQYF TGTGCCAGCAACCCTTATGGGGCAGGGGGAGGAGGTACGCAGTATTTT
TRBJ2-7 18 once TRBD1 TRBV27 CASSLFPGTGETNYEQYF TGTGCCAGCAGTTTATTCCCCGGGACAGGCGAAACCAACTACGAGCAGTACTTC
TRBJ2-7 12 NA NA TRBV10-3 CAISPESYEQYF TGTGCCATCAGCCCCGAGAGCTACGAGCAGTACTTC
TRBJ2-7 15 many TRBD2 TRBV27 CASSLRVAGGYEQYF TGTGCCAGCAGTTTAAGGGTAGCGGGAGGATACGAGCAGTACTTC
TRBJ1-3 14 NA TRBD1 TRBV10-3 CAISRTGGGNTIYF TGTGCCATCAGCCGGACAGGGGGCGGAAACACCATATATTTT
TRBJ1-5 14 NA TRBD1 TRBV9 CASSAGTDNQPQHF TGTGCCAGCAGCGCCGGGACAGACAATCAGCCCCAGCATTTT
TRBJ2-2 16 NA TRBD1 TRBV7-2 CASSLDGQGFAGELFF TGTGCCAGCAGCTTAGATGGACAGGGGTTCGCCGGGGAGCTGTTTTTT
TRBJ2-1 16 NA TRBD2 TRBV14 CASSQTPPGGYNEQFF TGTGCCAGCAGCCAGACGCCTCCGGGGGGATACAATGAGCAGTTCTTC
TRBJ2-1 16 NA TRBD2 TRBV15 CATRGLAGNSYNEQFF TGTGCCACCAGAGGACTAGCGGGAAACTCCTACAATGAGCAGTTCTTC
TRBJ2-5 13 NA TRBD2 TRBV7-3 CASSLTSGETQYF TGTGCCAGCAGCTTAACTAGCGGGGAGACCCAGTACTTC
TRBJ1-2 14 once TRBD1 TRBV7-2 CASSTGQVAYGYTF TGTGCCAGCAGCACCGGACAGGTAGCCTATGGCTACACCTTC
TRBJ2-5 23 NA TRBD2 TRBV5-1 CASSYPPPRSEVAGGVYQETQYF TGCGCCAGCAGCTACCCCCCCCCGAGGTCGGAGGTAGCGGGAGGGGTGTACCAAGAGACCCAGTACTTC
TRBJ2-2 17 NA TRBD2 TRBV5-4 CASSSGAGKLVTGELFF TGTGCCAGCAGCAGCGGGGCAGGGAAGTTGGTTACCGGGGAGCTGTTTTTT
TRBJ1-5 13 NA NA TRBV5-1 CASSRQGNQPQHF TGCGCCAGCAGCCGACAGGGCAATCAGCCCCAGCATTTT
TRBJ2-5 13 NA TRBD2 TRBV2 CASSVTSVGTQYF TGTGCCAGCAGTGTCACTAGCGTGGGGACCCAGTACTTC
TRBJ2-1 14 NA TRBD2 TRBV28 CASSPGLGNNEQFF TGTGCCAGCAGTCCTGGACTAGGCAACAATGAGCAGTTCTTC
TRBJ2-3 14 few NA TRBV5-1 CASRDSRGQDTQYF TGCGCCAGCAGAGACTCGAGAGGCCAAGATACGCAGTATTTT
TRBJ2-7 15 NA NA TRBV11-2 CASSLFGRGTYEQYF TGTGCCAGCAGCTTGTTTGGCCGGGGAACCTACGAGCAGTACTTC
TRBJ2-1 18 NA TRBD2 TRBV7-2 CASSLARTSGSSYNEQFF TGTGCCAGCAGCTTAGCAAGGACTAGCGGGAGCTCCTACAATGAGCAGTTCTTC
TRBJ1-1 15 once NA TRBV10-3 CAISESPGLNTEAFF TGTGCCATCAGTGAGTCCCCGGGGTTGAACACTGAAGCTTTCTTT
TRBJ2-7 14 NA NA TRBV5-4 CASSLGQGSYEQYF TGTGCCAGCAGCTTGGGCCAGGGGTCCTACGAGCAGTACTTC
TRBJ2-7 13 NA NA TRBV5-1 CASRNLSTYEQYF TGCGCCAGCAGGAATCTTTCTACCTACGAGCAGTACTTC
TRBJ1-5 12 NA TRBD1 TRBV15 CATGKDRALKHF TGTGCCACCGGGAAAGACAGGGCGCTCAAGCATTTT
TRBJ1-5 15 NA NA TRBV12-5 CASDNTTVGNQPQHF TGTGCTAGTGACAATACAACAGTGGGTAATCAGCCCCAGCATTTT
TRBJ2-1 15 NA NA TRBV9 CASSVGSGWYNEQFF TGTGCCAGCAGCGTAGGTAGCGGCTGGTACAATGAGCAGTTCTTC
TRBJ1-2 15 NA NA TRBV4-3 CASSQDHGRMAGYTF TGCGCCAGCAGCCAAGATCACGGCAGGATGGCCGGCTACACCTTC
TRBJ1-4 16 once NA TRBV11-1 CASSLGGPATNEKLFF TGTGCCAGCAGCTTAGGAGGTCCTGCAACTAATGAAAAACTGTTTTTT
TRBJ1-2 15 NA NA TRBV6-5 CASSRTHQTGVGYTF TGTGCCAGCAGCCGCACCCACCAGACAGGAGTAGGCTACACCTTC
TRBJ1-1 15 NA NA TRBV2 CARSTSGGVGTEAFF TGTGCCAGGAGTACTTCGGGGGGGGTAGGGACAGAAGCTTTCTTT